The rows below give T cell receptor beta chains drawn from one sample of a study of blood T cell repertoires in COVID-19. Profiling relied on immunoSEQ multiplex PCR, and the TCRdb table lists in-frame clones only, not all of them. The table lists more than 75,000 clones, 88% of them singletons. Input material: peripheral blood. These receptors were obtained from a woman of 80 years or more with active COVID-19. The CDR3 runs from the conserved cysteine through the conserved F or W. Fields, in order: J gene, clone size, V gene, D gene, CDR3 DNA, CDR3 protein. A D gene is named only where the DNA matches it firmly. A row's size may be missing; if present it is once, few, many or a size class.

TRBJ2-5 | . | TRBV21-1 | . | TGTGCCAGCAGCAAAGTGTGGGGACTAGCGGCGTACCAAGAGACCCAGTACTTC | CASSKVWGLAAYQETQYF
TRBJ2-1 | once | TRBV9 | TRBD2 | TGTGCCAGCAGCGGGGAGGGCCTGGGACGGGGTAGGGATGAGCAGTTCTTC | CASSGEGLGRGRDEQFF
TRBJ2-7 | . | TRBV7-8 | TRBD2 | TGTGCCAGCAGCCCGACTAGCGGGGCCGTCTCGGGTGAGCAGTACTTC | CASSPTSGAVSGEQYF
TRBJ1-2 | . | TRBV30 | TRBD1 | TGTGCCTGGAGTGCGACAGGGAAGGGCTACACCTTC | CAWSATGKGYTF
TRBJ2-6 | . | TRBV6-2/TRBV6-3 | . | TGTGCCAGCAGTAAACAGGGTCCTGGGGCCAACGTCCTGACTTTC | CASSKQGPGANVLTF
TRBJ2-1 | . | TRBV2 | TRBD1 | TGTGCCAGCAGTGAGTTCACAGGGGTTCGAGATGAGCAGTTCTTC | CASSEFTGVRDEQFF
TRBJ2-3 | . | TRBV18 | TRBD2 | TGTGCCAGCTCAAGGACTAGCGGTGACGATACGCAGTATTTT | CASSRTSGDDTQYF
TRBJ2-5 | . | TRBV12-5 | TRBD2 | TGTGCTAGTGGTTTGGGGGTAGCGGGAGGGATCCAAGAGACCCAGTACTTC | CASGLGVAGGIQETQYF
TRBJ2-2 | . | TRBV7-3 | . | TGTGCCAGCAGCCTCAACCGGGCGGGCCCGAACACCGGGGAGCTGTTTTTT | CASSLNRAGPNTGELFF
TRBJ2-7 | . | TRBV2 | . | TGTGCCAGCAGTGAAGCTGGGGCAGGGTACGAGCAGTACTTC | CASSEAGAGYEQYF
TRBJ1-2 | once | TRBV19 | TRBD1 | TGTGCCAGTAGTGAGGGGACAGGGAACTCTGTCGGCTACACCTTC | CASSEGTGNSVGYTF
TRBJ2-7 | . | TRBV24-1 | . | TGTGCCACCAGTGATCCCACGGCAGCGTCTGGGTACGAGCAGTACTTC | CATSDPTAASGYEQYF
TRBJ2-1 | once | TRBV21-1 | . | TGTGCCAGCAGCGGACAGGGCGGGCAGTTCTTC | CASSGQGGQFF
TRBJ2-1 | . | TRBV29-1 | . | TGCAGCGCCCAGGGACTCCATGATAATGAGCAGTTCTTC | CSAQGLHDNEQFF
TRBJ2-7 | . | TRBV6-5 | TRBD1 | TGTGCCAGCAGCCGACAGGGGGCGCGCGAGCAGTACTTC | CASSRQGAREQYF
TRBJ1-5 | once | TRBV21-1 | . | TGTGCCAGCAGCAATAGAGGACAGGGGGGCCAAAGCAATCAGCCCCAGCATTTT | CASSNRGQGGQSNQPQHF
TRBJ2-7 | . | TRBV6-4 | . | TGTGCCAGCAGCGCGGGCCCCTACGAGCAGTACTTC | CASSAGPYEQYF
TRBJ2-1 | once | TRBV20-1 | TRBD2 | TGCAGTGCTAGTCGGCTAGCGGGAGTTGAGCAGTTCTTC | CSASRLAGVEQFF
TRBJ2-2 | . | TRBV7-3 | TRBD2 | TGTGCCAGCAGCTTAACCCTAGCGGGAGGGCTAAACACCGGGGAGCTGTTTTTT | CASSLTLAGGLNTGELFF
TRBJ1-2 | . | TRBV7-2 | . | TGTGCCAGCAGCTACCTGGCAGCTAACTATGGCTACACCTTC | CASSYLAANYGYTF
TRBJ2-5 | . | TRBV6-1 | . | TGTGCCAGCAGTGAAGCCCTGGTGCAGGGCCAAGAGACCCAGTACTTC | CASSEALVQGQETQYF
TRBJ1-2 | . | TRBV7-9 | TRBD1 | TGTGCCAGCAGCCCTCGGACAGGGGACTATGGCTACACCTTC | CASSPRTGDYGYTF
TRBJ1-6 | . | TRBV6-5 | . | TGTGCCAGCACCGGAAGTAGGGGATTTATTTCACCCCTCCACTTT | CASTGSRGFISPLHF